This TCR beta chain was sequenced during a study of blood T cell repertoires in COVID-19. Study details: Sample material is recorded as cDNA or gDNA derived from T cells, B-cell-depleted T cells, or PBMCs.

Trimming shortened V by 7 bases and J by 1 base, and 16 bases separated the two germline ends. The germline V gene has CDR1 MNHNY and CDR2 SVGAGI (reference sequence). The CDR3 covers 15 residues. Repertoires were generated with immunoSEQ multiplex PCR, while TCRdb's copy carries only in-frame clones and drops some. The data hold 100,000 to 150,000 clones, with about four fifths observed a single time. This TCR derives from a man aged 40-50 years with active or convalescent COVID-19. Sample: peripheral blood. The chain has TRBV6-6 and TRBJ2-5, with D perhaps TRBD2 (5 bases). CDR3 in amino acids: CASTERERVQETQYF. DNA of the CDR3: TGTGCCAGCACCGAACGGGAACGAGTCCAAGAGACCCAGTACTTC.